This is a list of T cell receptor beta chains from one sample in a study of T-cell reconstitution after alpha-beta-depleted transplantation in children. TCRdb reprocessed the PCR reads with MiXCR, giving one entry per CDR3 protein. The profile covers roughly 300,000 distinct CDR3 sequences, with roughly 11% appearing a single time and around a quarter taken by the ten largest. Sequenced material: peripheral blood, taken 180 days after TCRalphabeta/CD19-depleted stem cell transplant. The source of these receptors is a male patient between 2 and 10 years old who had a stem cell transplant for chronic granulomatous disease, so the T cells may come from the graft donor. The CDR3 runs from the conserved cysteine through the conserved F or W. The D gene is left open where the match is weak. A clone size is listed for some rows: how often the clone was seen (once, few, many), or a class if it is expanded.

D | J | V | size | CDR3 | DNA
. | TRBJ1-2 | TRBV28 | many | CASSLQPGALGGYGYTF | TGTGCCAGCAGTTTACAGCCAGGGGCTCTTGGGGGCTATGGCTACACCTTC
TRBD1 | TRBJ1-3 | TRBV7-9 | . | CASSLAGQGYSGNTIYF | TGTGCCAGCAGCTTAGCGGGACAGGGATACTCTGGAAACACCATATATTTT
. | TRBJ2-7 | TRBV12-3/TRBV12-4 | many | CASSFLGHPYEQYF | TGTGCCAGCAGTTTTTTGGGACACCCCTACGAGCAGTACTTC
. | TRBJ2-7 | TRBV30 | few | CAWSAYGAGEQYF | TGTGCCTGGAGTGCGTACGGAGCCGGGGAGCAGTACTTC
. | TRBJ2-1 | TRBV24-1 | many | CATSDTAEVEQFF | TGTGCCACCAGTGATACAGCCGAAGTGGAGCAGTTCTTC
TRBD2 | TRBJ2-7 | TRBV7-6 | many | CASSRERGRNEQYF | TGTGCCAGCAGCCGCGAGCGGGGACGCAACGAGCAGTACTTC
. | TRBJ2-1 | TRBV5-5 | many | CASSLIWVLLSSYNEQFF | TGTGCCAGCAGCTTGATTTGGGTCCTCCTATCCTCCTACAATGAGCAGTTCTTC
. | TRBJ1-1 | TRBV12-3/TRBV12-4 | many | CASSPGLSHNEAFF | TGTGCCAGCAGTCCTGGGCTCAGTCATAATGAAGCTTTCTTT
. | TRBJ2-7 | TRBV7-6 | many | CASSSQGSASYEQYF | TGTGCCAGCAGCTCCCAGGGGTCCGCCTCCTACGAGCAGTACTTC
TRBD1 | TRBJ2-1 | TRBV28 | . | CASSLTGYIEQFF | TGTGCCAGCAGCTTGACAGGGTATATTGAGCAGTTCTTC
. | TRBJ2-5 | TRBV18 | many | CASSPPGETQYF | TGTGCCAGCTCACCACCGGGAGAGACCCAGTACTTC
TRBD2 | TRBJ2-2 | TRBV2 | . | CASWGLAGEMNTGELFF | TGTGCCAGCTGGGGACTAGCAGGGGAAATGAACACCGGGGAGCTGTTTTTT
. | TRBJ2-1 | TRBV5-4 | . | CASSLFPRSSYNEQFF | TGTGCCAGCAGCTTGTTTCCCAGAAGCTCCTACAATGAGCAGTTCTTC
TRBD2 | TRBJ2-7 | TRBV5-1 | many | CASSLNSGKVVQYF | TGCGCCAGCAGCTTGAATAGCGGGAAAGTCGTGCAGTACTTC
TRBD1 | TRBJ2-5 | TRBV12-3/TRBV12-4 | many | CASSLRAGTGYQETQYF | TGTGCCAGCAGTTTACGGGCCGGGACAGGGTACCAAGAGACCCAGTACTTC
TRBD2 | TRBJ2-3 | TRBV9 | many | CASSYGGAGTDTQYF | TGTGCCAGCAGCTACGGGGGGGCTGGCACAGATACGCAGTATTTT
TRBD1 | TRBJ2-7 | TRBV6-5 | many | CASSSDRGLLYEQYF | TGTGCCAGCAGTTCTGACAGGGGGCTCCTCTACGAGCAGTACTTC
. | TRBJ1-5 | TRBV12-3/TRBV12-4 | many | CASSAGLNQPQHF | TGTGCCAGCAGTGCGGGGTTAAATCAGCCCCAGCATTTT
TRBD2 | TRBJ2-1 | TRBV7-9 | many | CASSLPLADMGNEQFF | TGTGCCAGCAGCTTACCCCTAGCGGATATGGGGAATGAGCAGTTCTTC
TRBD2 | TRBJ2-1 | TRBV7-3 | many | CASSRGTSSYNEQFF | TGTGCCAGCAGCCGAGGGACTAGCAGTTACAATGAGCAGTTCTTC
TRBD1 | TRBJ2-2 | TRBV14 | many | CASSQKTGLNTGELFF | TGTGCCAGCAGCCAGAAGACAGGGTTGAACACCGGGGAGCTGTTTTTT
. | TRBJ2-5 | TRBV15 | many | CASTLNPTETQYF | TGTGCCTCGACCTTGAACCCTACGGAGACCCAGTACTTC
. | TRBJ1-5 | TRBV19 | many | CASSMTNNQPQHF | TGTGCCAGTAGTATGACAAACAATCAGCCCCAGCATTTT
TRBD2 | TRBJ2-3 | TRBV11-2 | many | CASSLDRRLSGGTQYF | TGTGCCAGCAGCTTAGATAGGCGGCTTAGCGGGGGGACGCAGTATTTT
. | TRBJ1-1 | TRBV12-3/TRBV12-4 | many | CASSLANTEAFF | TGTGCCAGCAGTTTAGCAAACACTGAAGCTTTCTTT
. | TRBJ1-4 | TRBV15 | many | CATSRDLGGNEKLFF | TGTGCCACCAGCAGAGATTTGGGGGGTAATGAAAAACTGTTTTTT
. | TRBJ1-2 | TRBV12-3/TRBV12-4 | many | CASSFGGPNYGYTF | TGTGCCAGCAGTTTTGGGGGCCCCAACTATGGCTACACCTTC
TRBD2 | TRBJ2-1 | TRBV6-1 | many | CASRPLAGGPNEQFF | TGTGCCAGCAGACCACTAGCGGGAGGGCCTAATGAGCAGTTCTTC
TRBD1 | TRBJ1-2 | TRBV18 | many | CASSSDREVGYTF | TGTGCCAGCTCAAGCGACAGGGAGGTTGGCTACACCTTC
. | TRBJ1-5 | TRBV6-2/TRBV6-3 | many | CASTQWGNSNQPQHF | TGTGCCAGCACGCAGTGGGGGAATAGCAATCAGCCCCAGCATTTT
. | TRBJ1-6 | TRBV20-1 | many | CSAKETGYNSPLHF | TGCAGTGCCAAAGAAACAGGTTATAATTCACCCCTCCACTTT
. | TRBJ2-3 | TRBV11-1 | many | CASSQETRSTDTQYF | TGTGCCAGCAGCCAGGAGACTAGGAGCACAGATACGCAGTATTTT
. | TRBJ1-5 | TRBV6-5 | many | CASSRAGKGNSNQPQHF | TGTGCCAGCAGTCGCGCTGGGAAAGGTAATAGCAATCAGCCCCAGCATTTT
. | TRBJ2-7 | TRBV18 | many | CASSPSSISYEQYF | TGTGCCAGCTCACCAAGTAGCATCTCCTACGAGCAGTACTTC
. | TRBJ2-7 | TRBV6-2/TRBV6-3 | many | CASSYKLPGIPGYEQYF | TGTGCCAGCAGTTATAAACTTCCGGGAATACCGGGCTACGAGCAGTACTTC
TRBD1 | TRBJ2-1 | TRBV15 | many | CASTSRDRGLYEQFF | TGTGCCTCCACCTCCCGGGACAGGGGGCTTTATGAGCAGTTCTTC
. | TRBJ2-1 | TRBV3-1 | . | CASSRTPGGFNNEQFF | TGTGCCAGCAGCCGAACCCCAGGGGGGTTTAACAATGAGCAGTTCTTC